A selection of T cell receptor beta chains follows, all from one sample in a study of blood T cell repertoires in COVID-19. Clones were read by immunoSEQ multiplex PCR, and TCRdb kept only the in-frame ones, dropping some. This table holds 250,000 or so clones, just under 85% found once. Sequences were obtained from peripheral blood. The receptor source for this set is a woman aged 60 to 75 with active or convalescent COVID-19. CDR3s leave out the opening cysteine and the closing phenylalanine or tryptophan. Fields, in order: clone size, V gene, J gene, CDR3 protein. Expanded clones are given a class, and other clones once, few, many or no size at all.

.	TRBV3-1/TRBV3-2	TRBJ2-1	ASSQGLSSGSDEQF
.	TRBV19	TRBJ2-2	ASTPRTSGDTGELF
.	TRBV28	TRBJ1-1	ASSLGLRAGTEAF
few	TRBV29-1	TRBJ2-3	SEGQGRDTQY
.	TRBV10-1	TRBJ2-7	ARTAVWGTPYEQY
.	TRBV19	TRBJ2-1	ASTPLAGSYNEQF
.	TRBV7-8	TRBJ2-2	ASSRRTSGSNTGELF
.	TRBV28	TRBJ2-2	ASSFRQGASGELF
.	TRBV7-3	TRBJ1-2	ASSLAPGDGYT
.	TRBV18	TRBJ1-1	ASSIADRRAF
.	TRBV19	TRBJ2-7	ARMTGLAGATFYEQY
.	TRBV10-3	TRBJ1-5	AISDSNQPQH
.	TRBV7-9	TRBJ2-1	ASSYPGGVEF
.	TRBV12-5	TRBJ1-2	ASGFLIRDRANYGYT
.	TRBV12-5	TRBJ1-2	ASGFSQGYGYT
few	TRBV27	TRBJ1-2	ASSSITGSAGYT
.	TRBV6-5	TRBJ2-3	ASRLTGAITDTQY
.	TRBV30	TRBJ1-5	AWSVGTDNQPQH
once	TRBV15	TRBJ2-5	ATSNIAGVGETQY
.	TRBV10-3	TRBJ2-3	AISQGPSGADTQY
.	TRBV7-9	TRBJ2-3	ASSGPGQERTDTQY
.	TRBV5-1	TRBJ2-6	ASSLRPGQGGSGANVLT